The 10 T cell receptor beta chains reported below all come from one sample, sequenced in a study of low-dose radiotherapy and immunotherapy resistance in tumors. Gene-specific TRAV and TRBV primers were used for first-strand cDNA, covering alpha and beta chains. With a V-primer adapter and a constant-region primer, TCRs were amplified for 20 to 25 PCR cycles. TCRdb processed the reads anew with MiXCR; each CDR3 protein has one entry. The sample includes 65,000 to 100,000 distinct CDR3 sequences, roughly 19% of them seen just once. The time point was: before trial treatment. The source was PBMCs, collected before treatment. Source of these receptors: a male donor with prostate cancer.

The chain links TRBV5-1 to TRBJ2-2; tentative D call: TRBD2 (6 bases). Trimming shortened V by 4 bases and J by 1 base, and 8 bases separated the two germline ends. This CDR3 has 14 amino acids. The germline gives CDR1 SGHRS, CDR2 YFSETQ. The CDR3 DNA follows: TGCGCCAGCAGCATGGGGGGGAACACCGGGGAGCTGTTTTTT. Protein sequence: CASSMGGNTGELFF.

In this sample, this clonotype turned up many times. The CDR3 sequence: CASSEGGWSTDTQYF. DNA of the CDR3: TGTGCCAGCAGTGAGGGCGGATGGTCCACAGATACGCAGTATTTT. The chain carries TRBV27 and TRBJ2-3, with a weak D call TRBD2 (5 bases). CDR1 MNHEY and CDR2 SMNVEV come from the germline V gene (reference sequence). V dropped 5 bases and J dropped 2 bases, with 14 bases sitting between them. CDR3 length equals 15 residues.

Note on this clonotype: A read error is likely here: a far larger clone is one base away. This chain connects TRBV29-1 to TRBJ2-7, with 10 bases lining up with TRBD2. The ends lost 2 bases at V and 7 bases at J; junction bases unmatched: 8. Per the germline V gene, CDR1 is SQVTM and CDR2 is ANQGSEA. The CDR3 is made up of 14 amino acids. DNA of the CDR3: TGCAGCGTTGAAATACTAGCGGGGTACAATGAGCAGTACTTC. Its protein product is CSVEILAGYNEQYF.

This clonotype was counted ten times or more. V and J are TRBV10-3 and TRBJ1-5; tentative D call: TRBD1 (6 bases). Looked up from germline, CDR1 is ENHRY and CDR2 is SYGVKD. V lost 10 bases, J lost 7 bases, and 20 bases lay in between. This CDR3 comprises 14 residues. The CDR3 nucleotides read TGTGCCACCCAAAACGACAGGACTGAGCAGCCCCAGCATTTT. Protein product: CATQNDRTEQPQHF.

The CDR3: CASSRRDGYEQYF. In nucleotides, the CDR3 is TGCGCCAGCAGCCGCCGGGACGGCTACGAGCAGTACTTC. The chain links TRBV4-3 to TRBJ2-7; possibly TRBD1 or TRBD2 for D (5 bases each). Trimming pared 4 bases from V and 3 bases from J, leaving 10 bases between. In germline, CDR1 is LGHNA, CDR2 YSLEER. The CDR3 spans 13 residues.

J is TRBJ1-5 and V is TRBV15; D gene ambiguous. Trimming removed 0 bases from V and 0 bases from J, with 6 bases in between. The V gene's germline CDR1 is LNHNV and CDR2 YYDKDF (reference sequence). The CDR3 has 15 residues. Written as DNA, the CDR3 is TGTGCCACCAGCAGAGAGATAAATAGCAATCAGCCCCAGCATTTT. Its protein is CATSREINSNQPQHF.

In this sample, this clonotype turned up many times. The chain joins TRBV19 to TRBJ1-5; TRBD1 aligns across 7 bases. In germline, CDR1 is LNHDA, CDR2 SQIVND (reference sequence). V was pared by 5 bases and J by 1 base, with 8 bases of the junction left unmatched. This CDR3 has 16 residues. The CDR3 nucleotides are TGTGCCAGTAGTCGGAGGGGGCGCGCGAGCAATCAGCCCCAGCATTTT. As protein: CASSRRGRASNQPQHF.

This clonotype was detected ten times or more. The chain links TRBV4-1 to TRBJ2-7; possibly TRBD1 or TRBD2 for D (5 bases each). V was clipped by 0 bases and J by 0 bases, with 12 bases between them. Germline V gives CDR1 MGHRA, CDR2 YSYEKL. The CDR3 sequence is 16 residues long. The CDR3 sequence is CASSQDRDESSYEQYF. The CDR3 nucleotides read TGCGCCAGCAGCCAAGACCGGGACGAAAGCTCCTACGAGCAGTACTTC.

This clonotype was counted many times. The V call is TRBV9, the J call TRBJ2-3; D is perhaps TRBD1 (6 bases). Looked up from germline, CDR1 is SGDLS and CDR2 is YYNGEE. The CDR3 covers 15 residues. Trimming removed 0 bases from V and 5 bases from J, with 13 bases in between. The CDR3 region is CASSVGEIGGDTQYF. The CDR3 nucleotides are TGTGCCAGCAGCGTAGGAGAAATAGGGGGAGATACGCAGTATTTT.

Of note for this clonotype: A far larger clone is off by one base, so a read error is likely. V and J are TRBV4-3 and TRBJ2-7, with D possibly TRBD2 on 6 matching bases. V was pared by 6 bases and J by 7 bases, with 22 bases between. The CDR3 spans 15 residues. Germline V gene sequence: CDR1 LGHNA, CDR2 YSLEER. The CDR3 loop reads CASRPAGLAYNEQYF. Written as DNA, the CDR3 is TGCGCCAGCAGACCAGCGGGCCTGGCCTACAATGAGCAGTACTTC.